This TCR beta chain was sequenced in a study of Ad26.COV2.S vaccination and SARS-CoV-2 variants. About the research overall: As a participant in COV1001, the donor was in the Ad26.COV2.S trial arm. Ad26.COV2.S, an intramuscular injection, was given once or twice 56 days apart.

Produced via immunoSEQ multiplex PCR; TCRdb's table is partial and in-frame only. The profile shows about 420,000 clones, 85% to 90% of them singletons. Treatment here: around 19 received Ad26.COV2.S at low or high dose, single or two shots; 5 received placebo; per-sample allocation not given. Day 63 after the first injection of vaccine or placebo was the sampling time. Spike of the Wuhan-strain SARS-CoV-2 was expressed by an Ad26 vector, which formed the vaccine. The material sequenced was peripheral blood, taken in a trial of Ad26.COV2.S vaccine versus placebo. This sequence originates from a person between 18 and 65 years old who received the Ad26.COV2.S COVID-19 vaccine or a placebo.

The CDR3: CASSPGQRTEAFF. The DNA of the CDR3 is TGTGCCAGCAGTCCCGGACAGAGGACTGAAGCTTTCTTT. The chain uses TRBV28 and TRBJ1-1, with D possibly TRBD1 on 6 matching bases. The CDR3 totals 13 residues. The germline V gene has CDR1 MDHEN and CDR2 SYDVKM. The V gene lost 5 bases and the J gene lost 5 bases, with 12 bases spanning the gap.